This passage covers 17 T cell receptor beta chains from one sample sequenced in a study of blood T cell repertoires in COVID-19. The table came from immunoSEQ multiplex PCR; TCRdb's copy has only in-frame clones and leaves some out. Of about 260,000 clones in the sample, over 75% were seen once. Sequencing was done on a sample of peripheral blood. These receptor sequences come from a woman in her seventies with COVID-19, enrolled during active disease.

V usage is TRBV19 and J usage is TRBJ2-5; the match to TRBD2 covers 7 bases. Germline trimming cut 3 bases from V and 0 bases from J; bases unmatched to any gene: 4. The CDR3 is 15 residues long. The germline CDR1 and CDR2 sequences are LNHDA and SQIVND (reference sequence). Here the CDR3 DNA reads TGTGCCAGTAGTATGGGGGGGAAAAACCAAGAGACCCAGTACTTC. Translation: CASSMGGKNQETQYF.

The chain combines TRBV30 with TRBJ1-5, with D maybe TRBD1 (6 bases). The CDR3 runs to 13 residues. Germline CDR1 reads GTSNPN; CDR2 reads SVGIG (reference sequence). Trimming took 3 bases from V and 0 from J, leaving 6 bases between them. The CDR3 loop reads CAWRTGSNQPQHF. For the CDR3, the DNA is TGTGCCTGGAGGACAGGTAGCAATCAGCCCCAGCATTTT.

The chain combines TRBV5-4 with TRBJ1-4; TRBD1 matches 12 bases. This CDR3 is built from 14 residues. Trimming removed 5 bases from V and 8 bases from J; junction bases left unmatched: 4. The germline V gene encodes CDR1 SGHNT and CDR2 YYREEE (reference sequence). The DNA for the CDR3 is TGTGCCAGCAGACCCGGGACAGGGGGCGAAAAACTGTTTTTT. This codes for CASRPGTGGEKLFF.

The chain employs TRBV5-4 and TRBJ1-2, with 7 nucleotides matching TRBD1. The J segment lost 5 bases and the V segment lost 3 bases, leaving 10 bases of the junction unmatched. The CDR3 loop spans 15 amino acids. The germline V gene has CDR1 SGHNT and CDR2 YYREEE (reference sequence). The CDR3 region is CASSSDRQGAYGYTF. In nucleotides, the CDR3 is TGTGCCAGCAGCTCGGACCGACAGGGAGCATATGGCTACACCTTC.

CDR3 bases: TGTGCCAGCAGACTAGACAGGGGGCTCTATGGCTACACCTTC. Residues: CASRLDRGLYGYTF. V and J are TRBV6-5 and TRBJ1-2; TRBD1 agrees at 10 bases. Germline V gene sequence: CDR1 MNHEY, CDR2 SVGAGI. The trim removed 6 bases at V and 4 bases at J, leaving 5 bases unmatched. The CDR3 loop spans 14 amino acids.

The chain carries TRBV18 and TRBJ1-1, with TRBD1 identical over 7 bases. The CDR3 runs to 16 residues. CDR1 and CDR2 (germline): KGHSH, LQKENI. The V segment lost 5 bases and the J segment 0 bases; nucleotides outside the gene matches: 9. DNA of the CDR3: TGTGCCAGCTCATCACGGGCGGGACAGATGAACACTGAAGCTTTCTTT. It is translated as CASSSRAGQMNTEAFF.

This chain's CDR3 is CASSRTLLNTEAFF. CDR3 bases: TGCGCCAGCAGCCGGACATTACTCAACACTGAAGCTTTCTTT. The gene calls are TRBV4-1 and TRBJ1-1; D is perhaps TRBD1 (5 bases). Germline lookup yields CDR1 MGHRA and CDR2 YSYEKL. The CDR3 has 14 residues. Trimming took 4 bases from V and 2 from J, leaving 11 bases between them.

The chain carries TRBV29-1 and TRBJ1-1; D is uncertain. This CDR3 spans 13 amino acids. V was cut by 4 bases and J by 6 bases, with 15 bases left in between. The germline CDR1 and CDR2 sequences are SQVTM and ANQGSEA. DNA of the CDR3: TGCAGCGTTGGCTCGGTGTGGGGAGCTGAAGCTTTCTTT. This translates into CSVGSVWGAEAFF.

The chain combines TRBV5-1 with TRBJ1-1; 7 bases agree with TRBD1. CDR1 and CDR2 from the germline V gene are SGHRS and YFSETQ. The J segment lost 1 base and the V segment lost 0 bases, leaving 6 bases of the junction unmatched. The CDR3 length is 16 residues. DNA of the CDR3: TGCGCCAGCAGCTTGGCCTCGGGACAGCGGAACACTGAAGCTTTCTTT. Protein: CASSLASGQRNTEAFF.

The chain joins TRBV5-1 to TRBJ1-5; D is possibly TRBD1 (5 bases). Trimming left V 0 bases short and J 9 bases short, with 13 bases between. CDR1 and CDR2 from the germline V gene are SGHRS and YFSETQ. The CDR3 is made up of 14 amino acids. The DNA of the CDR3 is TGCGCCAGCAGCTTGGTTGGAGGGGAGGGGCCCCAGCATTTT. It codes for CASSLVGGEGPQHF. The full variable domain, rest sourced from reference TRBV5-1 and TRBJ1-5, is KAGVTQTPRYLIKTRGQQVTLSCSPISGHRSVSWYQQTPGQGLQFLFEYFSETQRNKGNFPGRFSGRQFSNSRSEMNVSTLELGDSALYLCASSLVGGEGPQHFGDGTRLSIL.

The chain couples TRBV10-3 to TRBJ1-1; maybe TRBD1 (6 bases). Germline V CDR1 and CDR2: ENHRY, SYGVKD. The CDR3 length is 13 residues. V was shortened by 6 bases and J by 1 base, with 9 bases between the two germline ends. CDR3 loop: CAISLTGNTEAFF. CDR3 sequence (DNA): TGTGCCATCAGCTTGACAGGGAACACTGAAGCTTTCTTT.

The rearrangement uses TRBV28 and TRBJ1-5; tentative D call: TRBD1 (5 bases). CDR3 size: 14 residues. Trimming took off 2 bases at V and 5 bases at J, with 10 bases between the two ends. The germline gives CDR1 MDHEN, CDR2 SYDVKM. CDR3 sequence (DNA): TGTGCCAGCAGTTTAGGAAGGACATATCAGCCCCAGCATTTT. Residues: CASSLGRTYQPQHF.

The chain is built from TRBV10-3 and TRBJ2-1; 9 bases line up with TRBD2. The CDR3 length is 15 residues. Germline trimming cut 3 bases from V and 9 bases from J; bases unmatched to any gene: 9. Germline assignment: CDR1 ENHRY and CDR2 SYGVKD. The CDR3 protein is CAISDVAGVSGEQFF. The CDR3, as DNA: TGTGCCATCAGTGATGTAGCGGGAGTCAGTGGTGAGCAGTTCTTC.

V gene TRBV3-1 (or the pseudogene TRBV3-2) combines with J gene TRBJ2-3, with 8 bases matching TRBD2. V lost 6 bases and J lost 4; bases outside the gene matches: 9. The length of the CDR3 is 15 residues. Germline-derived CDR1 and CDR2 are LGHDT and YNNKEL (reference sequence). This CDR3 is CASRNIAGLADTQYF. The CDR3 nucleotides read TGTGCCAGCAGAAATATAGCGGGATTGGCAGATACGCAGTATTTT.

The V call is TRBV28, the J call TRBJ2-3, with 9 bases that match TRBD1. The CDR3 sequence is 15 residues long. Germline CDR1 reads MDHEN; CDR2 reads SYDVKM. The trim removed 6 bases at V and 6 bases at J, leaving 10 bases unmatched. The DNA for the CDR3 is TGTGCCAGCAGGACAACAGGGGGCGGTAGGGATACGCAGTATTTT. Its protein is CASRTTGGGRDTQYF.

This chain links TRBV7-9 with TRBJ2-7, with 10 nucleotides matching TRBD1. This CDR3 spans 14 amino acids. The V gene's germline CDR1 is SEHNR and CDR2 FQNEAQ (reference sequence). J lost 7 bases, V lost 5 bases, and 8 bases had no gene match. CDR3 coding DNA: TGTGCCAGCAGCGTCGGGACAGGGGAGGAAGAGCAGTACTTC. Its protein is CASSVGTGEEEQYF. The variable domain in full, completed from reference TRBV7-9 and TRBJ2-7, reads DTGVSQNPRHKITKRGQNVTFRCDPISEHNRLYWYRQTLGQGPEFLTYFQNEAQLEKSRLLSDRFSAERPKGSFSTLEIQRTEQGDSAMYLCASSVGTGEEEQYFGPGTRLTVT.

The V and J genes are TRBV18 and TRBJ1-1; 7 bases align to TRBD1. The CDR3 runs to 15 residues. Losses at the gene ends were 2 bases for V and 2 bases for J; bases not matched to a gene: 5. CDR1 KGHSH and CDR2 LQKENI come from the germline V gene. The CDR3 DNA is TGTGCCAGCTCACCAAGTCCAGGGGGAAACACTGAAGCTTTCTTT. Residues: CASSPSPGGNTEAFF.